This T cell receptor beta chain was profiled in a study of blood T cell repertoires in COVID-19. In its sample, this clone was seen once. Methods used by the authors: From reference gene primer amplification, estimates of nucleated cell counts were derived. The assay was immunoSEQ multiplex PCR, and TCRdb's table has in-frame clones only and misses some. For V, J and clone size, that table is used; D and trimming come from the DNA. The table includes around 160,000 clones, roughly 85% detected once. This CDR3 is built from 13 residues. The V gene's germline CDR1 is KGHSH and CDR2 LQKENI. Trimming removed 1 base at V and 6 bases at J, with 9 bases between.

The chain joins TRBV18 to TRBJ1-2, with a possible D match to TRBD1 (6 bases). The TCR sequence derives from a woman aged 55-69 years with COVID-19, enrolled during active disease. Material: peripheral blood. The CDR3 nucleotides read TGTGCCAGCTCACCACTAGAGGGGGATGGCTACACCTTC. Amino acids: CASSPLEGDGYTF.